Described below is a single TCR beta chain sequence and its context. The antigen is unknown. Some clones are missing from TCRdb's copy, which holds only in-frame ones; the method was immunoSEQ multiplex PCR. The table shows some 97,000 clones, with roughly nine tenths occurring only once. This specimen belongs to a study of T cell responses to AZD1222 COVID-19 vaccine. CDR1 is LGHDT, CDR2 YNNKEL, per germline (reference sequence). Trimming pared 1 base from V and 1 base from J, leaving 21 bases between. The CDR3 has 19 amino acids. General study points: Spike-specific TCR breadth and depth went up after people got two AZD1222 doses. It was only a handful of AZD1222 recipients who were seropositive at baseline. Of spike-specific TCRs, nearly half reportedly target regions left unmutated in variants. The donors showed a predominance of white British ancestry and of females, with possible underestimation of clonal diversity.

The starting material was peripheral blood, obtained on day 0 of AZD1222 vaccination. This sequence joins TRBV3-1 (or the pseudogene TRBV3-2) and TRBJ2-3; the D gene is possibly TRBD2 (6 bases). This sequence originates from an adult in good health. The CDR3 is CASSQVQDSGRPCTDTQYF. Here the CDR3 DNA reads TGTGCCAGCAGCCAAGTCCAAGATAGCGGTAGACCATGCACAGATACGCAGTATTTT.